This is a list of T cell receptor beta chains from one sample in a study of cytomegalovirus exposure and HLA in healthy donors. The assay was immunoSEQ multiplex PCR, and TCRdb's table has in-frame clones only and misses some. The ten most abundant clones cover about 1.6% of a sample with roughly 150,000 clones. Input material: PBMCs. The source of these receptors is a woman in her forties or fifties in good health and CMV-seronegative. CDR3s include the opening cysteine and the closing phenylalanine or tryptophan. A D gene is named only where the DNA matches it firmly.

TRBV7-5,TRBJ1-2,NA,TGTGCCAGAAGCTTAGCCTTCCATGGCTACACCTTC,CARSLAFHGYTF
TRBV9,TRBJ2-3,TRBD2,TGTGCCAGCAGCGCTAGCGGCTTCACAGATACGCAGTATTTT,CASSASGFTDTQYF
TRBV6-1,TRBJ1-1,NA,TGTGCCAGCAGTGAAGCCCGGAACACTGAAGCTTTCTTT,CASSEARNTEAFF
TRBV5-8,TRBJ1-6,TRBD1,TGTGCCAGCAGCTTCGGGGCAGGGGGTAATTCACCCCTCCACTTT,CASSFGAGGNSPLHF
TRBV6-5,TRBJ2-7,NA,TGTGCCAGCAGTTACTCGAGTATTGACAGCTACGAGCAGTACTTC,CASSYSSIDSYEQYF
TRBV6-5,TRBJ2-7,TRBD1,TGTGCCAGCAGTATAACTCCCGGGACAGCCTACGAGCAGTACTTC,CASSITPGTAYEQYF
TRBV5-6,TRBJ2-7,TRBD1,TGTGCCAGCAGCTTTTTTGACAGGGGGCTATACGAGCAGTACTTC,CASSFFDRGLYEQYF
TRBV6-6,TRBJ2-7,NA,TGTGCCAGCAGTTCCTTCCCACAGAGCTCCTACGAGCAGTACTTC,CASSSFPQSSYEQYF
TRBV10-3,TRBJ2-7,TRBD2,TGTGCCATCAGTCCAGCGGGAATCTACGAGCAGTACTTC,CAISPAGIYEQYF
TRBV4-2,TRBJ2-1,TRBD1,TGTGCCAGCAGAGGACAGGGGGCGAATGAGCAGTTCTTC,CASRGQGANEQFF
TRBV5-1,TRBJ1-1,NA,TGCGCCAGCAGCTTGGCCGACGGGGGGGAAGCTTTCTTT,CASSLADGGEAFF
TRBV6-5,TRBJ1-4,TRBD1,TGTGCCAGCAGGGACAGGGGGTTCACTAATGAAAAACTGTTTTTT,CASRDRGFTNEKLFF
TRBV28,TRBJ1-5,NA,TGTGCCAGCAGTTTTAGCCTGGGAGGTGGCCAGCCCCAGCATTTT,CASSFSLGGGQPQHF
TRBV28,TRBJ1-2,TRBD1,TGTGCCAGCAGGCAGGGGGCAGGCTATGGCTACACCTTC,CASRQGAGYGYTF
TRBV19,TRBJ1-1,NA,TGTGCCAGTAGTATAGACCCCGGGAGCACTGAAGCTTTCTTT,CASSIDPGSTEAFF
TRBV19,TRBJ1-4,TRBD1,TGTGCCAGTAGTGGGGGACAGCGGATGGAAAAACTGTTTTTT,CASSGGQRMEKLFF
TRBV19,TRBJ1-4,NA,TGTGCCAGTAGTCCCCGACGGGGGACTAATGAAAAACTGTTTTTT,CASSPRRGTNEKLFF
TRBV7-3,TRBJ1-1,NA,TGTGCCAGCAGCTCGTCAGGGGAGTCAACTGAAGCTTTCTTT,CASSSSGESTEAFF
TRBV4-2,TRBJ1-4,TRBD1,TGTGCCAGCAGCCAAGGACAGGGAGTAGGGGAAAAACTGTTTTTT,CASSQGQGVGEKLFF
TRBV11-2,TRBJ2-1,NA,TGTGCCAGCAGCTTAGCCAGGGGTGGTGAGCAGTTCTTC,CASSLARGGEQFF
TRBV29-1,TRBJ1-1,NA,TGCAGCGTCCGAACGGGCCCGCGGGGCACTGAAGCTTTCTTT,CSVRTGPRGTEAFF
TRBV5-5,TRBJ2-3,NA,TGTGCCAGCAGCCTTGGAGGGGTTCGCGGCGATACGCAGTATTTT,CASSLGGVRGDTQYF
TRBV5-1,TRBJ2-1,NA,TGCGCCAGCAGCCCAGATCCTAGTACCTACAATGAGCAGTTCTTC,CASSPDPSTYNEQFF
TRBV15,TRBJ1-2,TRBD1,TGTGCCACCAGCTACCGGGACAGGGAAGGCTACACCTTC,CATSYRDREGYTF
TRBV15,TRBJ2-1,NA,TGTGCCACCAGCAGAGAATCCCCGACAGGTTACTCCTACAATGAGCAGTTCTTC,CATSRESPTGYSYNEQFF
TRBV7-3,TRBJ1-1,NA,TGTGCCAGCAGCCAGGATGGATCTGAAGCTTTCTTT,CASSQDGSEAFF
TRBV18,TRBJ2-7,TRBD1,TGTGCCAGCTCACTAACGGACAGGGACTACGAGCAGTACTTC,CASSLTDRDYEQYF
TRBV29-1,TRBJ2-3,TRBD2,TGCAGCGGGACTAGCTCAGATACGCAGTATTTT,CSGTSSDTQYF
TRBV9,TRBJ1-2,TRBD1,TGTGCCAGCAGCCCGGGACAGGGTAATTATGGCTACACCTTC,CASSPGQGNYGYTF
TRBV2,TRBJ2-1,NA,TGTGCCAGCAGTGAAGGCAGCGCCTCCTACAATGAGCAGTTCTTC,CASSEGSASYNEQFF
TRBV11-2,TRBJ2-7,TRBD2,TGTGCCAGCAGCCCTAGACCGCCTGGCGGGGGGTCCTACGAGCAGTACTTC,CASSPRPPGGGSYEQYF
TRBV2,TRBJ2-5,NA,TGTGCCAGCAGTGACCCAGGGCCAGAGACCCAGTACTTC,CASSDPGPETQYF
TRBV5-1,TRBJ2-7,NA,TGCGCCAGCAGCTTGGTATCTGGCGGGCTGAGCGCCTACGAGCAGTACTTC,CASSLVSGGLSAYEQYF
TRBV9,TRBJ2-7,NA,TGTGCCAGCAGCGTAGGTCCCTTCGGAGGCTACGAGCAGTACTTC,CASSVGPFGGYEQYF
TRBV10-2,TRBJ2-2,NA,TGCGCCAGCAGTGATGGACTATCGAACACCGGGGAGCTGTTTTTT,CASSDGLSNTGELFF
TRBV5-1,TRBJ1-2,TRBD1,TGCGCCAGCAGCCCTTTGACAGGGGAGGGAGAAGGCTACACCTTC,CASSPLTGEGEGYTF
TRBV6-6,TRBJ2-7,TRBD1,TGTGCCAGCAGTGGGCGGACAGGAGCCTACGAGCAGTACTTC,CASSGRTGAYEQYF
TRBV30,TRBJ2-2,TRBD2,TGTGCCTGGAGCTTCGGGACTAGGACCGGGGAGCTGTTTTTT,CAWSFGTRTGELFF
TRBV5-1,TRBJ1-3,TRBD1,TGCGCCAGCAGCTCCGACCCTAGGGGGCAGAACACCATATATTTT,CASSSDPRGQNTIYF
TRBV2,TRBJ1-6,TRBD1,TGTGCCAGCAGACGTGAGGGGGCAGCCTATAATTCACCCCTCCACTTT,CASRREGAAYNSPLHF
TRBV4-1,TRBJ1-2,NA,TGCGCCAGCAGCCAAGATGAGACAGGCTTACTCTATGGCTACACCTTC,CASSQDETGLLYGYTF
TRBV19,TRBJ1-1,NA,TGTGCCATCCGAGCGGGGGAAACTGAAGCTTTCTTT,CAIRAGETEAFF
TRBV6-5,TRBJ2-7,NA,TGTGCCAGCAAGGCTGGACAGACCACTAATTGGGAGTACTTC,CASKAGQTTNWEYF
TRBV15,TRBJ1-4,NA,TGTGCCACCAAAAAGGGGCAGAGTGAAAAACTGTTTTTT,CATKKGQSEKLFF
TRBV27,TRBJ2-2,TRBD2,TGTGCCAGCAGTATAAGCGGGAGGAGGGACACCGGGGAGCTGTTTTTT,CASSISGRRDTGELFF
TRBV6-1,TRBJ1-2,NA,TGTGCCAGCAGTGAAGCAGGGGCCTCCTATGGCTACACCTTC,CASSEAGASYGYTF
TRBV7-3,TRBJ2-7,TRBD2,TGTGCCAGCAGCTGGGGACTAGCGGGGGACGAGCAGTACTTC,CASSWGLAGDEQYF